Described below is a single TCR beta chain sequence and its context. As yet, its antigen is unknown. This sample stems from a study of vaccination effects on CD4 cells after COVID-19. Trimming cost V 0 bases and J 2 bases, with 18 bases left between them. Looked up from germline, CDR1 is LGHDT and CDR2 is YNNKEL (reference sequence). CDR3 size: 18 residues. Antigen-specific CD4+ T cell clonotypes were called by their expansion after viral peptide-pool culture in ViraFEST. At the end of approximately 10 days of culture, CD4+ T cells were isolated. Two-dose vaccination with either BNT162b2 or mRNA-1273 was given to the participants. People in the vaccine group had not been infected with SARS-CoV-2 before, and their nucleocapsid antibodies were negative. Some 2 million PBMC per well were cultured with 8.5 to 10 IU/ml IL-2 and approximately 9.1 ug/ml peptides. The authors exchanged half the medium for IL-2 medium on days 3 and 7.

Points from the study as a whole: Just 1 of 255 vaccine-induced clones in healthy recipients was cross-reactive.

The protocol was immunoSEQ multiplex PCR, while the TCRdb copy is restricted to in-frame clones and leaves out a portion. The sample shows tens of thousands of clones, around three quarters of them seen only once. The clonotype was recovered from a human donor who received a COVID-19 vaccine. The sequencing here drew on CD4+ T cells from PBMCs cultured with HCoV-229E spike peptides, taken after COVID-19 vaccination. The V and J genes are TRBV3-1 (or the pseudogene TRBV3-2) and TRBJ2-3; unclear D gene. CDR3 in amino acids: CASSQDQFVWQDTDTQYF. The CDR3 DNA is TGTGCCAGCAGCCAAGATCAATTTGTGTGGCAGGACACAGATACGCAGTATTTT.